This T cell receptor (beta chain) was profiled in a study of brain T cells in children with intractable seizures. Notes on the study in general: Only CDR3 sequence similarity suggested viral specificity, without known HCMV serostatus. Pre-surgery blood may have been undersampled, hiding some clones.

Between the trimmed V and J ends, which lost 0 bases and 1 base, there was a span of 10 bases. The length of the CDR3 is 15 residues. CDR1 SGDLS and CDR2 YYNGEE come from the germline V gene. The table came from immunoSEQ multiplex PCR; TCRdb's copy has only in-frame clones and leaves some out. The sample records approximately 60,000 clones, approximately 95% being singletons. Regarding this clone: The antigen remains unidentified.

Surgery cases with the highest brain T cell transcript signatures were chosen for sequencing. Patients received at least one anti-epileptic drug before surgery. The chain employs TRBV9 and TRBJ1-1; tentative D call: TRBD1 (5 bases). The source of this sequence is a boy in the first two years of life with focal cortical dysplasia and intractable seizures. The starting material was peripheral blood, obtained at surgery. CDR3 sequence reads: CASSVDQGGNTEAFF. As DNA, the CDR3 is TGTGCCAGCAGCGTAGATCAGGGAGGGAACACTGAAGCTTTCTTT.